Below are 2 T cell receptor beta chains sequenced from a single sample in a study of blood T cell repertoires in COVID-19. Profiled with immunoSEQ multiplex PCR; TCRdb holds only in-frame clones, not every one. The table lists 150,000 to 200,000 clones, about four fifths of them singletons. Material: peripheral blood. These receptors came from a woman aged 65 to 85 with acute or convalescent COVID-19.

This clone came up a few times. This chain links TRBV29-1 with TRBJ2-2; 7 nucleotides agree with TRBD2. V was clipped by 6 bases and J by 0 bases; unmatched bases: 10. Germline CDR1 SQVTM, CDR2 ANQGSEA. The CDR3 consists of 16 residues. The CDR3 reads CSVPGGSGTNTGELFF. CDR3 bases: TGCAGCGTGCCCGGGGGGAGCGGAACGAACACCGGGGAGCTGTTTTTT.

The sample holds one count of this clone. This rearrangement joins TRBV7-9 to TRBJ2-3; 8 bases map to TRBD2. The V gene's germline CDR1 is SEHNR and CDR2 FQNEAQ (reference sequence). The CDR3 extends over 15 amino acids. Trimming took 1 base from V and 4 from J; bases not matched to a gene: 4. This CDR3 reads CASSLVGAGADTQYF. As DNA, the CDR3 is TGTGCCAGCAGCTTAGTAGGAGCGGGGGCAGATACGCAGTATTTT.